Shown below are 12 T cell receptor beta chains from a single sample sequenced in a study of T-cell memory formation after mild COVID-19. TCRdb independently ran MiXCR on the 5' RACE reads; one entry per CDR3 protein. Of around 220,000 distinct CDR3 sequences detected, about a sixth appear once; the ten largest clones hold approximately 3.5%. Sequences were obtained from PBMCs or a T cell subset sorted from them (not recorded which). Receptors were obtained from a man aged 18 to 30 who had mild COVID-19 (a few samples of this study predate the infection). Cell type and time point are not known.

This chain connects TRBV19 to TRBJ1-5; D unclear. V shed 4 bases and J shed 9 bases, with 7 bases lying between them. Per the germline V gene, CDR1 is LNHDA and CDR2 is SQIVND (reference sequence). This CDR3 is 11 amino acids long. In DNA, the CDR3 is TGTGCCAGTAGTAGGCCGGGGCCCCAGCATTTT. Translation gives CASSRPGPQHF.

The chain joins TRBV6-5 to TRBJ1-2; the D is unclear. CDR3 size: 15 residues. CDR1 and CDR2 from the germline V gene are MNHEY and SVGAGI. V gave up 5 bases and J gave up 6 bases, with 19 bases separating them. DNA for the CDR3: TGTGCCAGCAGTCAAGACCAGGACCTTCTTGATGGCTACACCTTC. It encodes CASSQDQDLLDGYTF.

This clonotype was observed a few times. The V call is TRBV7-9, the J call TRBJ2-3; 10 positions agree with TRBD2. V lost 4 bases, J lost 9 bases, and 1 base stayed unmatched. Germline CDR1 is SEHNR and CDR2 is FQNEAQ (reference sequence). This CDR3 spans 12 amino acids. The chain's CDR3 is CASSSSGGTQYF. The CDR3 coding sequence is TGTGCCAGCAGCTCTAGCGGGGGCACGCAGTATTTT.

V and J are TRBV9 and TRBJ1-3; tentatively, D is TRBD1 (5 bases). The CDR3 has 13 amino acids. Germline V gives CDR1 SGDLS, CDR2 YYNGEE. V was trimmed by 4 bases and J by 5 bases, leaving 10 bases between them. The CDR3 DNA follows: TGTGCCAGCAGCCAGGGCAACCGAAACACCATATATTTT. Encoded protein: CASSQGNRNTIYF.

This clonotype has just a few counts. This chain connects TRBV7-2 to TRBJ2-3; TRBD2 is a possible D gene (6 bases). Germline loops: CDR1 SGHTA, CDR2 FQGNSA. The CDR3 has 15 amino acids. V was clipped by 8 bases and J by 0 bases, with 15 bases between them. This CDR3 reads CASYRGTSSTDTQYF. The CDR3 coding sequence is TGTGCCAGCTACCGGGGGACTTCAAGCACAGATACGCAGTATTTT.

This clonotype was detected a few times. The V and J genes are TRBV10-3 and TRBJ2-3; no clear D gene. Germline V gene data show CDR1 as ENHRY and CDR2 as SYGVKD. CDR3 size: 14 residues. The V gene lost 10 bases and the J gene lost 4 bases, with 18 bases spanning the gap. This chain's CDR3 is CATHRSTSADTQYF. CDR3 coding DNA: TGTGCCACCCACCGATCCACCAGCGCAGATACGCAGTATTTT.

There are a few counts of this clonotype. V usage is TRBV20-1 and J usage is TRBJ2-3; a possible D gene is TRBD1 (5 bases). This CDR3 has 13 amino acids. V was shortened by 5 bases and J by 1 base, with 10 bases between the two germline ends. Per germline, CDR1 DFQATT and CDR2 SNEGSKA (reference sequence). The CDR3 loop is CSARQGGTDTQYF. Written as DNA, the CDR3 is TGCAGTGCTCGGCAGGGTGGCACAGATACGCAGTATTTT.

In this sample, this clonotype turned up a few times. This chain joins TRBV20-1 and TRBJ2-5; 8 bases match TRBD2. The V segment lost 2 bases and the J segment 7 bases; nucleotides outside the gene matches: 6. Germline CDR1 reads DFQATT; CDR2 reads SNEGSKA (reference sequence). The CDR3 totals 13 residues. The CDR3 spells CSARTGGSGTQYF. CDR3 DNA sequence: TGCAGTGCTAGAACGGGGGGGTCGGGGACCCAGTACTTC.

This clonotype was seen only once. The chain employs TRBV11-1 and TRBJ2-1; tentatively, D is TRBD1 or TRBD2 (5 bases each). The CDR3 loop spans 15 amino acids. The V gene's germline CDR1 is SGHAT and CDR2 FQDESV (reference sequence). V was shortened by 5 bases and J by 5 bases, with 16 bases between the two germline ends. In DNA, the CDR3 is TGTGCCAGCAGCCCAACCTCGGGGCGCGACAATGAGCAGTTCTTC. Translating it yields CASSPTSGRDNEQFF.

This clonotype appeared many times. The J gene is TRBJ1-1, the V gene TRBV5-1; D call uncertain. Trimming stripped 2 bases from V and 0 bases from J, with 8 bases between. There are 14 residues in the CDR3. The germline V gene has CDR1 SGHRS and CDR2 YFSETQ. In DNA, the CDR3 is TGCGCCAGCAGCTTAGCGGGGATGAACACTGAAGCTTTCTTT. Protein product: CASSLAGMNTEAFF.

The V call is TRBV7-3, the J call TRBJ2-3; weak D call: TRBD1 (5 bases). CDR3 length: 16 residues. The germline V and J ends were trimmed by 1 base and 2 bases, with 13 bases remaining between them. In germline, CDR1 is SGHTA, CDR2 FQGTGA. CDR3 residues: CASSLNQGTYTDTQYF. In nucleotides, the CDR3 is TGTGCCAGCAGCTTAAACCAGGGAACGTACACAGATACGCAGTATTTT.

The rearrangement links TRBV6-5 to TRBJ2-2; a weak D match, TRBD1 (5 bases). The V end lost 6 bases, the J end lost 5 bases, and 16 bases lay between the germline ends. This CDR3 contains 15 residues. Germline CDR1 is MNHEY and CDR2 is SVGAGI. CDR3 DNA sequence: TGTGCCAGCAGGGTTGTGGGGCAGAGTACCGGGGAGCTGTTTTTT. Translated: CASRVVGQSTGELFF.